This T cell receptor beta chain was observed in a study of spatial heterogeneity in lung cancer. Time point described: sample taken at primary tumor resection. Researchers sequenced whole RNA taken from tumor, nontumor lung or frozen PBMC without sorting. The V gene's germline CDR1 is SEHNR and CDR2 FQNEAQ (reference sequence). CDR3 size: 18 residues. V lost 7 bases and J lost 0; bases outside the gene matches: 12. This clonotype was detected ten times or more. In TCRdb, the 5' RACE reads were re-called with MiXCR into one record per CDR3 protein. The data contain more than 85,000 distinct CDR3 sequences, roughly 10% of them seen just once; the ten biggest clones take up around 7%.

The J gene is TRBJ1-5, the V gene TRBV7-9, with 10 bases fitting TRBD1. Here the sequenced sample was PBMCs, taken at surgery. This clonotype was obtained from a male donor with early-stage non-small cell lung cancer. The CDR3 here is CASILPGQGRDSNQPQHF. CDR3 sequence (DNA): TGTGCCAGCATCCTTCCGGGACAGGGGCGGGATAGCAATCAGCCCCAGCATTTT. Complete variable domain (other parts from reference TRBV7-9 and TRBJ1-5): DTGVSQNPRHKITKRGQNVTFRCDPISEHNRLYWYRQTLGQGPEFLTYFQNEAQLEKSRLLSDRFSAERPKGSFSTLEIQRTEQGDSAMYLCASILPGQGRDSNQPQHFGDGTRLSIL.